This paragraph reports one T cell receptor beta chain. The antigen is unknown. These data belong to a study of cytomegalovirus exposure and HLA in healthy donors. Broader study findings: What TCR beta sequences reportedly achieved was accurate prediction of HLA-A and HLA-B alleles in most subjects. For TCR beta chains, V- and J-gene trimming was later linked to a missense DCLRE1C variant. A later analysis, which compared TCR beta chains of equal frequency, found the HLA-associated ones more clonally expanded.

The CDR3 runs 17 residues. The germline V gene has CDR1 LNHDA and CDR2 SQIVND (reference sequence). Trimming took off 3 bases at V and 0 bases at J, with 15 bases between the two ends. PCR employed 60 Vbeta and 13 Jbeta primers. Data came from immunoSEQ multiplex PCR; TCRdb stores just in-frame clones and leaves some out. The table includes under 200,000 clones, roughly 80% detected once. The rearrangement links TRBV19 to TRBJ1-5; perhaps TRBD1 as D (5 bases). Sequenced material: PBMCs. The receptor comes from a man aged 30 to 39 in good health and CMV-seronegative. This chain's CDR3 is CASSIQGGANSNQPQHF. CDR3 nucleotide sequence: TGTGCCAGTAGTATTCAGGGTGGTGCTAATAGCAATCAGCCCCAGCATTTT.